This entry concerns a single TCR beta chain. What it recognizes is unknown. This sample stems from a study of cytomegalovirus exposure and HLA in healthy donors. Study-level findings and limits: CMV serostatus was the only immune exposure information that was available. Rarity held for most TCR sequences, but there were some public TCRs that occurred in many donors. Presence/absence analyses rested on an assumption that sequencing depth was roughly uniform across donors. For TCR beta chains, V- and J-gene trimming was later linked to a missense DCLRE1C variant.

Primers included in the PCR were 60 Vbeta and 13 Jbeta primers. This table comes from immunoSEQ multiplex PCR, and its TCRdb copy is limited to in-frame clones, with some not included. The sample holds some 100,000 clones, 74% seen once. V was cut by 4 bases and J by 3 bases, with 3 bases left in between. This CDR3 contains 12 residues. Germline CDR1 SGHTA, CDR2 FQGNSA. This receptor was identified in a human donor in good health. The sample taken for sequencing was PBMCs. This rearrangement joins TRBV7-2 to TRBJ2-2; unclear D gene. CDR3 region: CASSSYTGELFF. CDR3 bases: TGTGCCAGCAGCTCTTACACCGGGGAGCTGTTTTTT.